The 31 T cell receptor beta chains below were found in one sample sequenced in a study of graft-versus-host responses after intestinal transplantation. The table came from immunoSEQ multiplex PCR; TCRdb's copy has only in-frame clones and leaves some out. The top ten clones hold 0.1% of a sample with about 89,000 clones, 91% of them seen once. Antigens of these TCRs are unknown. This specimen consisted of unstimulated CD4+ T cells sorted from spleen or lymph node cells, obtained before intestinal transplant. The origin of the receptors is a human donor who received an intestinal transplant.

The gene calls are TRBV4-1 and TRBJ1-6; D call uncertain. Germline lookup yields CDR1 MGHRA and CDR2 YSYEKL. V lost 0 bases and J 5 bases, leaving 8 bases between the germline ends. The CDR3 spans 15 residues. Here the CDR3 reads CASSQDPRNNSPLHF. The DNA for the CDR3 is TGCGCCAGCAGCCAAGATCCCAGGAATAATTCACCCCTCCACTTT.

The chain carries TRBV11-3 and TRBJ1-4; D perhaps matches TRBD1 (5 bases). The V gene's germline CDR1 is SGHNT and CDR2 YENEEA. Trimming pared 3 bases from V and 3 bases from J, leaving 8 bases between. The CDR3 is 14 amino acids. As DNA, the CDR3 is TGTGCCAGCAGCTTCTCAGGGCCTAATGAAAAACTGTTTTTT. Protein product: CASSFSGPNEKLFF.

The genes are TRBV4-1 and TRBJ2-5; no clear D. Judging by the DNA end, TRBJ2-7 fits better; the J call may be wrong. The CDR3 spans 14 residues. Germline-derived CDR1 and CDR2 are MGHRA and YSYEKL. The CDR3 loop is CASSQTTEIYEQYF. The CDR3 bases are TGCGCCAGCAGCCAAACCACAGAAATCTACGAGCAGTACTTC.

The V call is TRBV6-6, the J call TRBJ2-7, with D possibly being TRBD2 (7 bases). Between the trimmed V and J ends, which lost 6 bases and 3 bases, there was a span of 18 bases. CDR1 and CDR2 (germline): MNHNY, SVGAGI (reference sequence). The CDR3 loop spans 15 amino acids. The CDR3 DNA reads TGTGCCAGCAGCCTCCCGGGGAGGGGGTTCTACGAGCAGTACTTC. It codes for CASSLPGRGFYEQYF.

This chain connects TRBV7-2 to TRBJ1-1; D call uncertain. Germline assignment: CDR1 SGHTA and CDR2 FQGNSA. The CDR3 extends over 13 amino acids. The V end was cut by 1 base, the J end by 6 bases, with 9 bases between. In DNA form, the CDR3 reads TGTGCCAGCAGCTTAGTAGGTACAGCTGAAGCTTTCTTT. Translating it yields CASSLVGTAEAFF.

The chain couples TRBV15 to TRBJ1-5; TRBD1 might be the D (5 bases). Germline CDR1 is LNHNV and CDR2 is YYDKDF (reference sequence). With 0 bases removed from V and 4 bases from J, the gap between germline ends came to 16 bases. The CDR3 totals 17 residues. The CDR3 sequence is CATSRDVSREGNQPQHF. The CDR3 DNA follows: TGTGCCACCAGCAGAGATGTGAGCAGGGAGGGGAATCAGCCCCAGCATTTT.

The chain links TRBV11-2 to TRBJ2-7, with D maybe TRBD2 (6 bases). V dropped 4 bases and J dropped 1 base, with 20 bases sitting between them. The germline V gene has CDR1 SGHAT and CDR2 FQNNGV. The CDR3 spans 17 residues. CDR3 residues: CASSSRSGDSLSYEQYF. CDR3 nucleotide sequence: TGTGCCAGCAGCTCCAGATCGGGGGACTCGCTATCCTACGAGCAGTACTTC.

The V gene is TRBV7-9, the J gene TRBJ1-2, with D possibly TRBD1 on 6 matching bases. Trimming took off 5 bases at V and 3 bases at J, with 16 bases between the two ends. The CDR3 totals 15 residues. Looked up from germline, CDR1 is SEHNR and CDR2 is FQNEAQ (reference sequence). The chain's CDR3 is CASSPPGQKYYGYTF. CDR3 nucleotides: TGTGCCAGCAGCCCGCCCGGACAGAAATACTATGGCTACACCTTC.

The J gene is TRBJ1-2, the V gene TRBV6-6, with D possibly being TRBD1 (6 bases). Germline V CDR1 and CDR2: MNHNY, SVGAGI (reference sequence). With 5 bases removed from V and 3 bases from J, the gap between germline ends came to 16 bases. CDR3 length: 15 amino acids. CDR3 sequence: CASSPPRDTYYGYTF. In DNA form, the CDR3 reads TGTGCCAGCAGTCCCCCCAGGGACACCTACTATGGCTACACCTTC.

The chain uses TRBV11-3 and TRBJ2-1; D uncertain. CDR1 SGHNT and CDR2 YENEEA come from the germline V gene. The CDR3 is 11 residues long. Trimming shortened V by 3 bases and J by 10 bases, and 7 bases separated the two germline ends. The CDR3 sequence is CASSFGPEQFF. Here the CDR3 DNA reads TGTGCCAGCAGCTTCGGTCCCGAGCAGTTCTTC.

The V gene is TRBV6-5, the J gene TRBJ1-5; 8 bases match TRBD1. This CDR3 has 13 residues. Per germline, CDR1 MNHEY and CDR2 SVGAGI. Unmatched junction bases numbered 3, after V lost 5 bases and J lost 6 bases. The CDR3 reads CASSRTGSQPQHF. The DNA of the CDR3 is TGTGCCAGCAGTCGGACAGGGAGTCAGCCCCAGCATTTT.

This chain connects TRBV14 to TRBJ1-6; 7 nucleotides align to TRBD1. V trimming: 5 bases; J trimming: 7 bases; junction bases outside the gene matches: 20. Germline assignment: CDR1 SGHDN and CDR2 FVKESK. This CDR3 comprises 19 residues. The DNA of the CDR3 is TGTGCCAGCAGCAAGAGACTTGGGACAGCGAAATCCCAAAATTCACCCCTCCACTTT. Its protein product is CASSKRLGTAKSQNSPLHF.

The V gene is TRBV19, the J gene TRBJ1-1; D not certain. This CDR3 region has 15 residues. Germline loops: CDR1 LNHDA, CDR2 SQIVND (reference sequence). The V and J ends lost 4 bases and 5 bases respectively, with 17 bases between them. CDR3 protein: CASSRGIWGGTEAFF. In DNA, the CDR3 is TGTGCCAGTAGTAGAGGGATTTGGGGAGGAACTGAAGCTTTCTTT.

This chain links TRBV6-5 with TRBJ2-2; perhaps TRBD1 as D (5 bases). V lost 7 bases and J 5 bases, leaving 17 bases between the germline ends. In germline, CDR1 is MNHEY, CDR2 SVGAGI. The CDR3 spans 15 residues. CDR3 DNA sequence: TGTGCCAGCAAAAAACAGGCTGGACGGACCGGGGAGCTGTTTTTT. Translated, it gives CASKKQAGRTGELFF.

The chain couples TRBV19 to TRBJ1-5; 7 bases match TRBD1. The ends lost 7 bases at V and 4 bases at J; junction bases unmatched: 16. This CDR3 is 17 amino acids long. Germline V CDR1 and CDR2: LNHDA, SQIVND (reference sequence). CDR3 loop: CASTTDREGRGNQPQHF. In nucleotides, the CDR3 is TGTGCCAGTACCACAGACAGGGAAGGGCGAGGTAATCAGCCCCAGCATTTT.

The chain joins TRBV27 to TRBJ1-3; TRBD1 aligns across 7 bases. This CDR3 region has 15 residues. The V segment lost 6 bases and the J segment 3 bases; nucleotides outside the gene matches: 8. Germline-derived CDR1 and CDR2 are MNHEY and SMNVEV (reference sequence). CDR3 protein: CASSPRGLGGNTIYF. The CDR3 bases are TGTGCCAGCAGCCCAAGGGGGCTAGGTGGAAACACCATATATTTT.

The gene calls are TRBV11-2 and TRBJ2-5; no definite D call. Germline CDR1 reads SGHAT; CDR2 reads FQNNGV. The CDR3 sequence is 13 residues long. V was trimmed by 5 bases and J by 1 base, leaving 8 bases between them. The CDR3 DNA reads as TGTGCCAGCAGCCCCCTGGCCCAAGAGACCCAGTACTTC. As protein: CASSPLAQETQYF.

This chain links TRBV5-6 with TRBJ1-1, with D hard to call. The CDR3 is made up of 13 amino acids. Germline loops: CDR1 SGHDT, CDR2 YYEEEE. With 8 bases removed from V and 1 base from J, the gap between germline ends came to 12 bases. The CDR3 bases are TGTGCCAGTCGTTTAGGGAGGAACACTGAAGCTTTCTTT. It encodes CASRLGRNTEAFF.

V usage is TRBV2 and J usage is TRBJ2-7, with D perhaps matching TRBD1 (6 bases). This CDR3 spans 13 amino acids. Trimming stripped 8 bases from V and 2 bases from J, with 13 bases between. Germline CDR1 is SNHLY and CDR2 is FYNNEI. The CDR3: CASCLTGAYEQYF. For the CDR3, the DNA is TGTGCCAGCTGCCTGACAGGAGCCTACGAGCAGTACTTC.

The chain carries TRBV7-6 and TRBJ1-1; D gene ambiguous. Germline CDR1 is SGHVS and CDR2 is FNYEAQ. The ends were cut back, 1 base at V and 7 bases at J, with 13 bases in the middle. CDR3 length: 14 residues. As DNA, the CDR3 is TGTGCCAGCAGCTTAGTGGAGGCGAAGGGTGAAGCTTTCTTT. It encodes CASSLVEAKGEAFF.

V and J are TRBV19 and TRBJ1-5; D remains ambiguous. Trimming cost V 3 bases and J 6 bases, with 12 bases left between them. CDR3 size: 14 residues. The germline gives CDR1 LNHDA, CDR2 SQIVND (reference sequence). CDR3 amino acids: CASSMEGGGQPQHF. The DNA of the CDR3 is TGTGCCAGTAGTATGGAGGGAGGAGGTCAGCCCCAGCATTTT.

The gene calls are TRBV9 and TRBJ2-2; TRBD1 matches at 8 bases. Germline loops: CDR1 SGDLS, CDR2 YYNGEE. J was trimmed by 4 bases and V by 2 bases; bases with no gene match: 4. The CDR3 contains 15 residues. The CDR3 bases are TGTGCCAGCAGCGTTTCAGGGGGCATCACCGGGGAGCTGTTTTTT. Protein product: CASSVSGGITGELFF.

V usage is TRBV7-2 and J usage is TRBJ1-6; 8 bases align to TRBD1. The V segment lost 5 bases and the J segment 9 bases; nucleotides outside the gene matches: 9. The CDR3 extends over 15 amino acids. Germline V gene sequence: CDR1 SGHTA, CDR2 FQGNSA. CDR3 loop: CASSQGQGNTSPLHF. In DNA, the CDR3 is TGTGCCAGCAGCCAAGGACAGGGCAATACTTCACCCCTCCACTTT. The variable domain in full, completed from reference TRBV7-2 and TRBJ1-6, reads GAGVSQSPSNKVTEKGKDVELRCDPISGHTALYWYRQSLGQGLEFLIYFQGNSAPDKSGLPSDRFSAERTGGSVSTLTIQRTQQEDSAVYLCASSQGQGNTSPLHFGNGTRLTVT.

CDR3 loop: CASSSSQGFGAFF. The CDR3 DNA reads TGTGCCAGTAGTTCCTCCCAGGGGTTCGGAGCTTTCTTT. V is TRBV19 and J is TRBJ1-1; the D gene is possibly TRBD1 (6 bases). The CDR3 length is 13 residues. CDR1 and CDR2 from the germline V gene are LNHDA and SQIVND (reference sequence). Deletions cut 5 bases from V and 10 bases from J, with 17 bases between.

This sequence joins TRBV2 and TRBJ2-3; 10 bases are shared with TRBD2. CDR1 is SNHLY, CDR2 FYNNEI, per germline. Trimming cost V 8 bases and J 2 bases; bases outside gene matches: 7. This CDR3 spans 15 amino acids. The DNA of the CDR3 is TGTGCCAGCTATCCTAGCGGGGGTAACACAGATACGCAGTATTTT. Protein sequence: CASYPSGGNTDTQYF. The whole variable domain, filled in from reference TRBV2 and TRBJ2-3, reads EPEVTQTPSHQVTQMGQEVILRCVPISNHLYFYWYRQILGQKVEFLVSFYNNEISEKSEIFDDQFSVERPDGSNFTLKIRSTKLEDSAMYFCASYPSGGNTDTQYFGPGTRLTVL.

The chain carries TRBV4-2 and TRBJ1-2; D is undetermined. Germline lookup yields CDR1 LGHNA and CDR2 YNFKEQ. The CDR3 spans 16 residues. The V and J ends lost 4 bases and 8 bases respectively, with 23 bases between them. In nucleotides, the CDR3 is TGTGCCAGCAGCCCTATAGCGGGTCCTTCGGGTGGAGGCTACACCTTC. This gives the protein CASSPIAGPSGGGYTF.

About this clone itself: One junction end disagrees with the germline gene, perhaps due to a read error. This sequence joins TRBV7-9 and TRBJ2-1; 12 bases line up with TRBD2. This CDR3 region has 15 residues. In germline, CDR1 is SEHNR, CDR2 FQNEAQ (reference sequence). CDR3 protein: CASSLAGGPFDEQFF. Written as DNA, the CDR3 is TGTGCCAGCAGCCTAGCGGGGGGGCCGTTTGATGAGCAGTTCTTC.

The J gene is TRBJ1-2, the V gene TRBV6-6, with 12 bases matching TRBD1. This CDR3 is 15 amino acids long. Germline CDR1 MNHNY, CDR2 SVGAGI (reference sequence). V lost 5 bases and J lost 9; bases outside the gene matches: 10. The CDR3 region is CASSKAWDRGRSYTF. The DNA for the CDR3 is TGTGCCAGCAGTAAAGCCTGGGACAGGGGGCGAAGCTACACCTTC.

The CDR3 DNA reads as TGTGCTAGTGGTTTGGGACTAGCGGGGGGCCTAACGGATGAGCAGTTCTTC. This sequence encodes CASGLGLAGGLTDEQFF. V usage is TRBV12-5 and J usage is TRBJ2-1; 13 bases match TRBD2. V was clipped by 1 base and J by 8 bases; unmatched bases: 8. Germline V lookup: CDR1 LGHNT, CDR2 FRNRAP. CDR3 length equals 17 residues.

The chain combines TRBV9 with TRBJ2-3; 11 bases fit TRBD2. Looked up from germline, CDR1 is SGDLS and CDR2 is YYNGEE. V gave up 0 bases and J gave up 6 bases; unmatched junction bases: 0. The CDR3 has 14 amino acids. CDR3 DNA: TGTGCCAGCAGCGTAGGACTAGCGGGGGATACGCAGTATTTT. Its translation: CASSVGLAGDTQYF.

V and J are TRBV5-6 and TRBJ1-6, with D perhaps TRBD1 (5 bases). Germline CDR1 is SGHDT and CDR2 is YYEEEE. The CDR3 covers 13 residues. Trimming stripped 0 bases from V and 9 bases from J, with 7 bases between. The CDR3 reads CASSLAGPSPLHF. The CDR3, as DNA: TGTGCCAGCAGCTTGGCAGGGCCTTCACCCCTCCACTTT.